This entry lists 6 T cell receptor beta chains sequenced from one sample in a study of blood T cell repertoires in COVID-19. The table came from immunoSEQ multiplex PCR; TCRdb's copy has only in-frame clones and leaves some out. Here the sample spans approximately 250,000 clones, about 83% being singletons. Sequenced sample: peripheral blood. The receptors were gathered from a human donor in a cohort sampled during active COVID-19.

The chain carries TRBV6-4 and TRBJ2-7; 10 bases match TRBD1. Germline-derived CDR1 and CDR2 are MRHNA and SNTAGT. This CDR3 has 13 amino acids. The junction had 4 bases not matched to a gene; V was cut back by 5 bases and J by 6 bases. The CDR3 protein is CASSKTGGGEQYF. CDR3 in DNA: TGTGCCAGCAGTAAGACAGGGGGCGGCGAGCAGTACTTC.

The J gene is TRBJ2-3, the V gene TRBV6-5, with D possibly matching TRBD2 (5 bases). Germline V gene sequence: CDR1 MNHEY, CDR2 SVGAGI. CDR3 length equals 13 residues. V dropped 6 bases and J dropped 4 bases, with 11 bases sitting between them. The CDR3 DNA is TGTGCCAGCAGAAAAAACGGGGCAGATACGCAGTATTTT. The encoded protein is CASRKNGADTQYF.

CDR3 sequence reads: CAISESKVPVRDRVTPNYGYTF. CDR3 bases: TGTGCCATCAGTGAGTCCAAGGTACCGGTACGGGACAGGGTAACCCCTAACTATGGCTACACCTTC. The V call is TRBV10-3, the J call TRBJ1-2; 9 nucleotides align to TRBD1. This CDR3 spans 22 amino acids. The V gene's germline CDR1 is ENHRY and CDR2 SYGVKD. Unmatched junction bases numbered 20, after V lost 0 bases and J lost 0 bases.

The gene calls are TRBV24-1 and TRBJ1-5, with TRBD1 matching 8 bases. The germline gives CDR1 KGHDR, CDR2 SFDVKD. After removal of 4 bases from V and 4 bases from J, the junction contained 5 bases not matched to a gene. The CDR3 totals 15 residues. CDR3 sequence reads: CATSDKQGGNQPQHF. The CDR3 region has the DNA TGTGCCACCAGTGACAAACAGGGGGGAAATCAGCCCCAGCATTTT.

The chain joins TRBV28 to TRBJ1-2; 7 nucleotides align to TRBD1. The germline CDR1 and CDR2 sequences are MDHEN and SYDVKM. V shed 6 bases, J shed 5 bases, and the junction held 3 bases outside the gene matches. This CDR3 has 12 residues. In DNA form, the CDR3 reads TGTGCCAGCAGGAGGGACAGTTATGGCTACACCTTC. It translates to CASRRDSYGYTF.

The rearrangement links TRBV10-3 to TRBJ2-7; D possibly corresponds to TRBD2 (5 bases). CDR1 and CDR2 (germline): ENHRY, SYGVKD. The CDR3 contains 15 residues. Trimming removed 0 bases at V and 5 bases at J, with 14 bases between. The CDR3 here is CAISESRGLRNEQYF. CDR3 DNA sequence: TGTGCCATCAGTGAGTCGAGAGGGTTGAGGAACGAGCAGTACTTC.